A single T cell receptor (beta chain) is shown here with its context. Its antigen is as yet unknown. Alopecia areata patients gave lesional scalp punch biopsies and peripheral blood samples. The data are from a study of CD8+ T cells in alopecia areata. Study observations and caveats: Patients showed less clear TCR sequence sharing than mice, possibly partly because of HLA diversity.

The authors extracted RNA and reverse transcribed it into cDNA as the sequencing template. The protocol was immunoSEQ multiplex PCR, while the TCRdb copy is restricted to in-frame clones and leaves out a portion. This sample has around 12,000 clones, with roughly 55% found just once. The receptor comes from a human donor with alopecia areata. Sequencing was carried out using skin.

CDR3 coding DNA: TGTGCCAGCTCACTACAACAGGGGGCAACCTATGGCTACACCTTC. Its protein product is CASSLQQGATYGYTF. The gene calls are TRBV18 and TRBJ1-2; 9 nucleotides agree with TRBD1. After removal of 4 bases from V and 4 bases from J, the junction contained 7 bases not matched to a gene. Germline loops: CDR1 KGHSH, CDR2 LQKENI. The CDR3 extends over 15 amino acids.